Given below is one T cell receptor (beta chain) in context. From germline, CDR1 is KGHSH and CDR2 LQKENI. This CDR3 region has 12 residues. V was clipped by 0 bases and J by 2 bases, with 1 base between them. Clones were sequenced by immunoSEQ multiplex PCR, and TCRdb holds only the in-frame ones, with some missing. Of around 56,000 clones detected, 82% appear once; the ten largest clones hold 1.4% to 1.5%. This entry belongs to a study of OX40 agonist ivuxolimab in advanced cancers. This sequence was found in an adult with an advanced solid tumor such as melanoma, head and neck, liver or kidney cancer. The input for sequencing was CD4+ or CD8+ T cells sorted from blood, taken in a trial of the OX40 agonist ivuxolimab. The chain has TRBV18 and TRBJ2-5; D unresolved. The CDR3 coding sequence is TGTGCCAGCTCACCACCTCAAGAGACCCAGTACTTC. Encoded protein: CASSPPQETQYF.